The 15 T cell receptor beta chains below all came from one sample that was sequenced in a study of blood T cell repertoires in COVID-19. Generated by immunoSEQ multiplex PCR, the TCRdb table keeps only in-frame clones and is missing some. This table holds over 300,000 clones, around 89% found once. Input material: peripheral blood. The receptors derive from a man aged 35 to 55 with acute or convalescent COVID-19.

This chain connects TRBV19 to TRBJ1-6; TRBD1 matches 8 bases. Germline-derived CDR1 and CDR2 are LNHDA and SQIVND (reference sequence). The V segment lost 1 base and the J segment 0 bases; nucleotides outside the gene matches: 5. The CDR3 runs 18 residues. Here the CDR3 reads CASSIAGGTSSYNSPLHF. CDR3 DNA: TGTGCCAGTAGTATAGCAGGGGGCACGAGCTCCTATAATTCACCCCTCCACTTT.

V gene TRBV9 combines with J gene TRBJ1-1, with 10 bases fitting TRBD1. Germline values: CDR1 SGDLS, CDR2 YYNGEE. The CDR3 contains 14 residues. V lost 3 bases, J lost 7 bases, and 6 bases stayed unmatched. The CDR3 protein is CASSAGTGAGEAFF. The CDR3 bases are TGTGCCAGCAGCGCCGGGACAGGGGCAGGTGAAGCTTTCTTT.

The rearrangement links TRBV28 to TRBJ2-5; 14 positions agree with TRBD2. The CDR3 is 15 amino acids. V lost 4 bases, J lost 5 bases, and 3 bases stayed unmatched. Germline assignment: CDR1 MDHEN and CDR2 SYDVKM. The CDR3 DNA reads as TGTGCCAGCAGTTCGGGACTAGCGGGAGTGGAGACCCAGTACTTC. Translated, it gives CASSSGLAGVETQYF.

This chain uses TRBV27 with TRBJ1-2; no definite D call. The CDR3 runs 14 residues. V lost 5 bases to trimming and J lost 3 bases, with 13 bases between them. Germline CDR1 reads MNHEY; CDR2 reads SMNVEV (reference sequence). The CDR3 sequence: CASSTDRRDYGYTF. Written as DNA, the CDR3 is TGTGCCAGCAGTACCGACCGTCGGGACTATGGCTACACCTTC.

The chain links TRBV6-2 or TRBV6-3 to TRBJ2-2; 9 positions match TRBD2. The CDR3 runs 15 residues. The J segment lost 5 bases and the V segment lost 4 bases, leaving 5 bases of the junction unmatched. Germline loops: CDR1 MNHEY, CDR2 SVGEGT. For the CDR3, the DNA is TGTGCCAGCAGTTGGTCTAGCGGGGAGACCGGGGAGCTGTTTTTT. Translating gives CASSWSSGETGELFF.

The V gene is TRBV5-1, the J gene TRBJ1-6; TRBD1 matches 7 bases. The germline V gene has CDR1 SGHRS and CDR2 YFSETQ. The CDR3 contains 15 residues. J was trimmed by 10 bases and V by 1 base; bases with no gene match: 8. The CDR3 nucleotides read TGCGCCAGCAGCTTGAGGGAGACAGGGAACTCACCCCTCCACTTT. Protein product: CASSLRETGNSPLHF.

V gene TRBV29-1 combines with J gene TRBJ1-2; D is possibly TRBD1 (5 bases). In germline, CDR1 is SQVTM, CDR2 ANQGSEA. The germline V and J ends were trimmed by 1 base and 2 bases, with 11 bases remaining between them. This CDR3 region has 14 residues. CDR3 amino acids: CSVEALSGNYGYTF. CDR3 in DNA: TGCAGCGTTGAAGCTCTGTCAGGGAACTATGGCTACACCTTC.

This chain links TRBV9 with TRBJ1-1; tentatively, D is TRBD1 (5 bases). This CDR3 has 14 amino acids. Trimming took 3 bases from V and 1 from J, leaving 10 bases between them. CDR1 SGDLS and CDR2 YYNGEE come from the germline V gene. In DNA form, the CDR3 reads TGTGCCAGCAGCGGCAGGGCATCGAACACTGAAGCTTTCTTT. It yields the protein CASSGRASNTEAFF. The whole variable domain, filled in from reference TRBV9 and TRBJ1-1, reads DSGVTQTPKHLITATGQRVTLRCSPRSGDLSVYWYQQSLDQGLQFLIQYYNGEERAKGNILERFSAQQFPDLHSELNLSSLELGDSALYFCASSGRASNTEAFFGQGTRLTVV.

About this clone itself: The same CDR3 is also encoded by other DNA sequences in this sample. V gene TRBV7-3 combines with J gene TRBJ1-1; TRBD1 is a possible D gene (6 bases). The CDR3 is 13 residues long. V shed 1 base and J shed 5 bases, with 8 bases lying between them. Germline V gene data show CDR1 as SGHTA and CDR2 as FQGTGA. The CDR3 here is CASSLNRDTEAFF. CDR3 bases: TGTGCCAGCAGCTTAAACAGGGATACTGAAGCTTTCTTT.

J is TRBJ1-1 and V is TRBV12-3 or TRBV12-4; 8 nucleotides agree with TRBD1. The CDR3 covers 12 residues. V lost 8 bases, J lost 6 bases, and 5 bases stayed unmatched. This CDR3 is CASQGAVAEAFF. The CDR3 coding sequence is TGTGCCAGCCAGGGGGCAGTCGCTGAAGCTTTCTTT.

The rearrangement uses TRBV5-1 and TRBJ2-2, with 9 bases lining up with TRBD2. V gave up 2 bases and J gave up 7 bases; unmatched junction bases: 6. The CDR3 length is 15 residues. Germline CDR1 and CDR2: SGHRS and YFSETQ. DNA of the CDR3: TGCGCCAGCAGCTTCGTAGCGGGAGTCATCGGGGAGCTGTTTTTT. This codes for CASSFVAGVIGELFF.

The genes are TRBV28 and TRBJ1-6; 7 bases line up with TRBD1. The CDR3 has 16 residues. The trim removed 4 bases at V and 0 bases at J, leaving 3 bases unmatched. Germline V CDR1 and CDR2: MDHEN, SYDVKM. The chain's CDR3 is CASSYDRDSYNSPLHF. In nucleotides, the CDR3 is TGTGCCAGCAGTTACGACAGGGACTCCTATAATTCACCCCTCCACTTT. The full variable domain, with the rest looked up from reference TRBV28 and TRBJ1-6, is DVKVTQSSRYLVKRTGEKVFLECVQDMDHENMFWYRQDPGLGLRLIYFSYDVKMKEKGDIPEGYSVSREKKERFSLILESASTNQTSMYLCASSYDRDSYNSPLHFGNGTRLTVT.

V gene TRBV5-1 combines with J gene TRBJ2-3; 8 bases are shared with TRBD1. The CDR3 has 13 amino acids. V trimming: 5 bases; J trimming: 4 bases; junction bases outside the gene matches: 3. CDR1 is SGHRS, CDR2 YFSETQ, per germline. In DNA form, the CDR3 reads TGCGCCAGCAGTTCACAGGGGGCAGATACGCAGTATTTT. Translated: CASSSQGADTQYF.

The chain is built from TRBV6-5 and TRBJ1-2; D uncertain. This CDR3 is built from 13 residues. Trimming took 10 bases from V and 3 from J, leaving 15 bases between them. CDR1 and CDR2 from the germline V gene are MNHEY and SVGAGI. The CDR3 loop reads CATLKSAYYGYTF. The CDR3 DNA sequence: TGTGCCACTTTGAAGTCAGCGTACTATGGCTACACCTTC.

The CDR3 loop reads CASSQWGWRESAYNEQFF. The CDR3 DNA follows: TGTGCCAGCAGCCAATGGGGGTGGCGGGAAAGCGCCTACAATGAGCAGTTCTTC. The gene calls are TRBV3-1 (or the pseudogene TRBV3-2) and TRBJ2-1; possibly TRBD2 for D (6 bases). V lost 2 bases, J lost 2 bases, and 19 bases lay in between. CDR1 LGHDT and CDR2 YNNKEL come from the germline V gene (reference sequence). CDR3 length: 18 amino acids.